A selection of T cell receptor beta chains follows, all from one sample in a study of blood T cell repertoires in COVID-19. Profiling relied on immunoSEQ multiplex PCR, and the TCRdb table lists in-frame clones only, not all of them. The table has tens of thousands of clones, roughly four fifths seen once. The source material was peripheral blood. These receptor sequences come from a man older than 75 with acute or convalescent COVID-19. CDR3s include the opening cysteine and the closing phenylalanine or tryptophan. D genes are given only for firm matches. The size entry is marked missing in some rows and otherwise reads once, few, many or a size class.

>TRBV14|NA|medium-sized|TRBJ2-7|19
CASSQVRGYRGGRADEQYF
TGTGCCAGCAGCCAAGTTCGAGGCTACAGGGGAGGTAGGGCTGACGAGCAGTACTTC
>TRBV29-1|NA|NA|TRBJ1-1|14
CSVDERTGNTEAFF
TGCAGCGTTGACGAACGAACAGGGAACACTGAAGCTTTCTTT
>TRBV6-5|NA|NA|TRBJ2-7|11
CASSWAHEQYF
TGTGCCAGCAGTTGGGCCCACGAGCAGTACTTC
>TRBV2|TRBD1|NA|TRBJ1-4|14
CASTGQGKNEKLFF
TGTGCCAGCACGGGACAGGGAAAGAATGAAAAACTGTTTTTT
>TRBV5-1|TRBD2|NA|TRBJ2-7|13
CASSSGTNYEQYF
TGCGCCAGCAGCTCCGGGACTAACTACGAGCAGTACTTC
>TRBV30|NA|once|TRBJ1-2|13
CAWSVEADYGYTF
TGTGCCTGGAGTGTGGAGGCGGACTATGGCTACACCTTC
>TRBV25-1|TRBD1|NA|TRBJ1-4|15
CASSENRGTNEKLFF
TGTGCCAGCAGTGAGAACAGGGGAACTAATGAAAAACTGTTTTTT
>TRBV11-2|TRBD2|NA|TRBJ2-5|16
CASSPPPGRSKETQYF
TGTGCCAGCAGCCCACCCCCCGGGAGGAGCAAGGAGACCCAGTACTTC
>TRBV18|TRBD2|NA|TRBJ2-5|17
CASSPPGLPGGQETQYF
TGTGCCAGCTCACCACCGGGGTTGCCGGGGGGCCAAGAGACCCAGTACTTC
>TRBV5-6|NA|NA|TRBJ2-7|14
CASSPGWGRYEQYF
TGTGCCAGCAGCCCTGGCTGGGGGCGATACGAGCAGTACTTC
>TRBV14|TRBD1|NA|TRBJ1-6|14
CASSRGTGSSPLHF
TGTGCCAGCAGCCGAGGGACAGGGAGTTCACCCCTCCACTTT
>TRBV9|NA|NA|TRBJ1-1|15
CASSVGGYEGTEAFF
TGTGCCAGCAGCGTAGGAGGGTACGAGGGCACTGAAGCTTTCTTT
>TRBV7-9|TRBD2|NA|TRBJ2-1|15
CASSLVILAANEQFF
TGTGCCAGCAGCTTAGTTATCCTAGCGGCCAATGAGCAGTTCTTC
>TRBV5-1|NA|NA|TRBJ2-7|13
CASSLASSDEQYF
TGCGCCAGCAGCTTGGCCTCCAGCGACGAGCAGTACTTC
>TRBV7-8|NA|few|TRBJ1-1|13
CASSLGPYPEAFF
TGTGCCAGCAGCTTAGGGCCGTATCCTGAAGCTTTCTTT
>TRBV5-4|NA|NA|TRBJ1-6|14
CASSLADRGSPLHF
TGTGCCAGCAGCTTGGCCGACCGGGGGTCACCCCTCCACTTT
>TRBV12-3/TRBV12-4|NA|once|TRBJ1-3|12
CASSLNRGSIYF
TGTGCCAGCAGTTTAAATAGGGGTTCCATATATTTT
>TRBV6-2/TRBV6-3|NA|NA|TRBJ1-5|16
CASSRSQGMGNQPQHF
TGTGCCAGCAGCCGATCACAGGGTATGGGCAATCAGCCCCAGCATTTT
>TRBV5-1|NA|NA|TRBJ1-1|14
CASSLVSRAAEAFF
TGCGCCAGCAGCTTGGTGTCCAGGGCGGCTGAAGCTTTCTTT
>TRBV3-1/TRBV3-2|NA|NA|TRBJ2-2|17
CASSQAYRTGNTGELFF
TGTGCCAGCAGCCAAGCTTACAGGACGGGGAACACCGGGGAGCTGTTTTTT
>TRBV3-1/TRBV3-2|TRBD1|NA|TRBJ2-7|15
CASSQPGQAYSEQYF
TGTGCCAGCAGCCAACCGGGACAGGCCTATTCGGAGCAGTACTTC
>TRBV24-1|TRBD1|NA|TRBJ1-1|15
CATSEAGTEGTEAFF
TGTGCCACCAGTGAAGCCGGGACAGAAGGCACTGAAGCTTTCTTT
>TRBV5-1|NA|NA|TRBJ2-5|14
CATSLYSGQETQYF
TGCGCCACCTCCCTATATAGCGGCCAAGAGACCCAGTACTTC
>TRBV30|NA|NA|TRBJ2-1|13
CAWSAGTDNEQFF
TGTGCCTGGAGTGCCGGGACTGACAATGAGCAGTTCTTC
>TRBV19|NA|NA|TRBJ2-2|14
CASRGTLVPGELFF
TGTGCCAGTAGGGGGACTCTAGTGCCGGGGGAGCTGTTTTTT
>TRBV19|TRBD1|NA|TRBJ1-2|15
CASSGRDRGDYGYTF
TGTGCCAGTAGTGGACGGGACAGGGGGGACTATGGCTACACCTTC
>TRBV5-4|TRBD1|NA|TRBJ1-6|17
CASSLGQAPGSNSPLHF
TGTGCCAGCAGCCTGGGACAGGCCCCGGGTAGTAATTCACCCCTCCACTTT
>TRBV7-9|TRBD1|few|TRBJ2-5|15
CASSTRTGGVETQYF
TGTGCCAGCAGCACCCGGACAGGGGGCGTCGAGACCCAGTACTTC
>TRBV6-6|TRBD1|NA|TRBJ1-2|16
CASSIGQGPSNYGYTF
TGTGCCAGCAGTATAGGACAGGGCCCTTCTAACTATGGCTACACCTTC
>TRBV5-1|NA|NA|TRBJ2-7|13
CASSLSGDYEQYF
TGCGCCAGCAGCTTGTCGGGGGACTACGAGCAGTACTTC
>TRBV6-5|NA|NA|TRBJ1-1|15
CASSKHGRTSGEAFF
TGTGCCAGCAGTAAACACGGCAGGACTAGTGGCGAAGCTTTCTTT
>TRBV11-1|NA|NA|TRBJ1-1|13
CASSPRVGTEAFF
TGTGCCAGCAGCCCCAGGGTGGGGACTGAAGCTTTCTTT
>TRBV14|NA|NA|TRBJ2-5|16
CASSQRWAALQETQYF
TGTGCCAGCAGCCAAAGGTGGGCAGCTTTACAAGAGACCCAGTACTTC
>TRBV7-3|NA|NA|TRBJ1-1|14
CASSTRGGLTEAFF
TGTGCCAGCAGCACCCGCGGGGGGCTCACTGAAGCTTTCTTT
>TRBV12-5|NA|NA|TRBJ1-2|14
CASGLRGGEGGYTF
TGTGCTAGTGGTTTGAGGGGGGGCGAAGGTGGCTACACCTTC
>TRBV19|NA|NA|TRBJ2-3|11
CATTDLSTQYF
TGTGCCACCACGGACTTGTCTACGCAGTATTTT
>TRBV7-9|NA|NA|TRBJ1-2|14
CASSPDILLGGYTF
TGTGCCAGCAGCCCCGACATCCTCCTGGGTGGCTACACCTTC
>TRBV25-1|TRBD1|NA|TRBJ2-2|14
CASSETTGAGELFF
TGTGCCAGCAGTGAAACCACAGGGGCCGGGGAGCTGTTTTTT
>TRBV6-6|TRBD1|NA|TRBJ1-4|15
CASSYGQGAVEKLFF
TGTGCCAGCAGTTACGGACAGGGGGCAGTTGAAAAACTGTTTTTT
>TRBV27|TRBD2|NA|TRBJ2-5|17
CASSLGTSGVYQETQYF
TGTGCCAGCAGCCTCGGGACTAGCGGGGTGTACCAAGAGACCCAGTACTTC
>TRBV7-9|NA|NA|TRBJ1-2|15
CASSLPVSTNYGYTF
TGTGCCAGCAGCTTACCGGTCTCCACGAACTATGGCTACACCTTC
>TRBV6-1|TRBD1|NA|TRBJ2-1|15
CASSEWQGARNEQFF
TGTGCCAGCAGTGAATGGCAGGGGGCTAGAAATGAGCAGTTCTTC
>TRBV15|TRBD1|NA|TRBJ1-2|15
CATSRDYGQDDGYTF
TGTGCCACCAGCAGAGATTACGGACAGGACGATGGCTACACCTTC
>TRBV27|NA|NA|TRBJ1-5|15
CASSLRGNSNQPQHF
TGTGCCAGCAGTTTACGGGGGAATAGCAATCAGCCCCAGCATTTT
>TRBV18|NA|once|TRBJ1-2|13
CASSPGQIDGYTF
TGTGCCAGCTCACCAGGGCAGATCGACGGCTACACCTTC
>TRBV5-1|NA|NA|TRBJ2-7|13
CASSTDLGGEQYF
TGCGCCAGCAGCACCGATCTAGGCGGGGAGCAGTACTTC
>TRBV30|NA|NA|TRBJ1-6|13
CAWSDDRDSPLHF
TGTGCCTGGAGTGACGACAGAGATTCACCCCTCCACTTT
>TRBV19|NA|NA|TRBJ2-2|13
CASKGVNTGELFF
TGTGCCAGTAAGGGGGTCAACACCGGGGAGCTGTTTTTT
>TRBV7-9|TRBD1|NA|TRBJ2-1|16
CASSPSTGGSYNEQFF
TGTGCCAGCAGCCCCTCTACAGGGGGGTCCTACAATGAGCAGTTCTTC
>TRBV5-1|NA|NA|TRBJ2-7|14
CASSLKNGPYEQYF
TGCGCCAGCAGCTTAAAGAACGGTCCTTACGAGCAGTACTTC
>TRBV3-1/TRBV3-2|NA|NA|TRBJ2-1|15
CASSRSQGQGLPQFF
TGTGCCAGCAGCCGCTCGCAGGGCCAGGGGCTCCCGCAGTTCTTC
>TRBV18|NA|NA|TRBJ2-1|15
CASSPTTGSYNEQFF
TGTGCCAGCTCACCTACGACAGGTTCCTACAATGAGCAGTTCTTC
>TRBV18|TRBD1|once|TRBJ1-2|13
CASSPGQGLGYTF
TGTGCCAGCTCACCGGGACAGGGCTTGGGCTACACCTTC
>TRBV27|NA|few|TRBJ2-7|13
CASSLAQSYEQYF
TGTGCCAGCAGTTTAGCTCAGTCCTACGAGCAGTACTTC
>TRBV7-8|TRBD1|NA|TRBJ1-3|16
CASSSWDRELGNTIYF
TGTGCCAGCAGCAGCTGGGACAGGGAATTAGGGAACACCATATATTTT
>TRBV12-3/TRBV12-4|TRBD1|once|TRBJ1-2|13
CASSARDRGGYTF
TGTGCCAGCAGTGCTAGGGACAGGGGTGGCTACACCTTC
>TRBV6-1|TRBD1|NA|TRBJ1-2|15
CASSETGQANYGYTF
TGTGCCAGCAGTGAGACAGGGCAGGCTAACTATGGCTACACCTTC
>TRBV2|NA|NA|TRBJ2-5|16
CASDFGSSTSQETQYF
TGTGCCAGCGACTTTGGTTCGAGTACCAGCCAAGAGACCCAGTACTTC
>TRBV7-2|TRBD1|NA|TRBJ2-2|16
CASSTRDRATTGELFF
TGTGCCAGCAGCACCCGGGACAGGGCCACTACCGGGGAGCTGTTTTTT
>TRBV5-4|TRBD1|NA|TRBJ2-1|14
CASSSWDRHNEQFF
TGTGCCAGCAGCTCCTGGGACAGACACAATGAGCAGTTCTTC